The 17 T cell receptor beta chains presented below share a single source sample, sequenced in a study of a mutant IDH1 vaccine in newly diagnosed glioma. Measured with immunoSEQ multiplex PCR; TCRdb has only the in-frame clones, and not every one. This sample has 30,000 to 45,000 clones, with roughly 71% found just once. Noted time point: week 47, end of study. One vaccine dose held 300 ug of mutant IDH1 20-mer peptide and came with topical imiquimod. Their antigens are not known. The starting material was PBMCs, obtained from a glioma patient whose treatment included an IDH1 peptide vaccine. These receptors originate from a man aged 35-49 years with glioma.

The chain joins TRBV6-5 to TRBJ1-2, with 9 bases aligning to TRBD1. Trimming took 6 bases from V and 8 from J; bases not matched to a gene: 7. CDR3 length: 13 residues. Germline CDR1 MNHEY, CDR2 SVGAGI. The CDR3 spells CASSMTGGKGYTF. The CDR3, as DNA: TGTGCCAGCAGCATGACAGGGGGAAAAGGCTACACCTTC.

CDR3 in DNA: TGTGCCAGCAGCTTAGCGGGGGCGCTTGGCTACACCTTC. Translation gives CASSLAGALGYTF. The chain combines TRBV7-9 with TRBJ1-2; a weak D match, TRBD1 (6 bases). CDR3 length equals 13 residues. Trimming took 0 bases from V and 7 from J, leaving 9 bases between them. CDR1 and CDR2 (germline): SEHNR, FQNEAQ (reference sequence).

V and J are TRBV5-1 and TRBJ2-3; TRBD2 aligns across 8 bases. Germline-derived CDR1 and CDR2 are SGHRS and YFSETQ. This CDR3 comprises 19 residues. Losses at the gene ends were 2 bases for V and 2 bases for J; bases not matched to a gene: 16. This chain's CDR3 is CASSFEVRAGVMNTDTQYF. For the CDR3, the DNA is TGCGCCAGCAGCTTCGAGGTGAGAGCGGGAGTGATGAACACAGATACGCAGTATTTT. Full variable domain (missing parts from reference TRBV5-1 and TRBJ2-3): KAGVTQTPRYLIKTRGQQVTLSCSPISGHRSVSWYQQTPGQGLQFLFEYFSETQRNKGNFPGRFSGRQFSNSRSEMNVSTLELGDSALYLCASSFEVRAGVMNTDTQYFGPGTRLTVL.

V gene TRBV6-5 combines with J gene TRBJ2-5; D gene uncertain. V was cut by 6 bases and J by 7 bases, with 9 bases left in between. CDR3 size: 11 residues. CDR1 and CDR2 (germline): MNHEY, SVGAGI. CDR3 nucleotides: TGTGCCAGCAGCCGATATTGGACCCAGTACTTC. It specifies CASSRYWTQYF.

The sample holds a few counts of this clone. The J gene is TRBJ2-2, the V gene TRBV4-1; D gene uncertain. Germline V gene data show CDR1 as MGHRA and CDR2 as YSYEKL. This CDR3 is 11 amino acids long. Trimming shortened V by 1 base and J by 6 bases, and 0 bases separated the two germline ends. In DNA, the CDR3 is TGCGCCAGCAGCCAAGCCGGGGAGCTGTTTTTT. Encoded protein: CASSQAGELFF.

The chain couples TRBV6-5 to TRBJ2-5; D gene ambiguous. The CDR3 sequence is 14 residues long. Germline V gives CDR1 MNHEY, CDR2 SVGAGI. The ends were cut back, 5 bases at V and 5 bases at J, with 15 bases in the middle. The CDR3 reads CASSPLGESETQYF. DNA for the CDR3: TGTGCCAGCAGTCCCCTAGGAGAGTCTGAGACCCAGTACTTC.

This clone was detected a few times. The chain couples TRBV19 to TRBJ2-7, with 7 bases that match TRBD1. CDR3 length: 15 residues. J gave up 0 bases and V 4 bases, and 6 bases lay outside the gene matches. Germline loops: CDR1 LNHDA, CDR2 SQIVND (reference sequence). The chain's CDR3 is CASSRTGTASYEQYF. DNA for the CDR3: TGTGCCAGTAGTAGAACCGGGACAGCCTCCTACGAGCAGTACTTC. The entire variable domain, with the rest obtained from reference TRBV19 and TRBJ2-7, is as follows: DGGITQSPKYLFRKEGQNVTLSCEQNLNHDAMYWYRQDPGQGLRLIYYSQIVNDFQKGDIAEGYSVSREKKESFPLTVTSAQKNPTAFYLCASSRTGTASYEQYFGPGTRLTVT.

The V and J genes are TRBV9 and TRBJ2-2; a weak D match, TRBD2 (5 bases). Trimming removed 1 base from V and 6 bases from J, with 10 bases in between. Looked up from germline, CDR1 is SGDLS and CDR2 is YYNGEE. The CDR3 length is 14 residues. In DNA form, the CDR3 reads TGTGCCAGCAGCGTATCCCTAGCCTCCGGGGAGCTGTTTTTT. Its protein product is CASSVSLASGELFF.

The chain carries TRBV6-5 and TRBJ1-4; 7 nucleotides align to TRBD1. Germline V gives CDR1 MNHEY, CDR2 SVGAGI. Trimming at V came to 4 bases and at J to 7 bases, leaving 6 bases not matched to a gene. The CDR3 has 14 amino acids. The chain's CDR3 is CASSSGPGGEKLFF. The CDR3 DNA reads as TGTGCCAGCAGTTCCGGACCAGGGGGTGAAAAACTGTTTTTT.

CDR3 residues: CASSGARGTYGYTF. CDR3 coding DNA: TGTGCCAGCAGTGGTGCCAGGGGGACCTATGGCTACACCTTC. The J gene is TRBJ1-2, the V gene TRBV2; 7 bases align to TRBD1. Germline V gene lookup returns CDR1 SNHLY and CDR2 FYNNEI. Losses at the gene ends were 4 bases for V and 4 bases for J; bases not matched to a gene: 6. The CDR3 consists of 14 residues. The full variable domain, in which reference TRBV2 and TRBJ1-2 provide the parts outside the CDR3, is EPEVTQTPSHQVTQMGQEVILRCVPISNHLYFYWYRQILGQKVEFLVSFYNNEISEKSEIFDDQFSVERPDGSNFTLKIRSTKLEDSAMYFCASSGARGTYGYTFGSGTRLTVV.

V and J are TRBV11-3 and TRBJ2-7, with D tentatively TRBD2 (5 bases). Trimming took off 1 base at V and 4 bases at J, with 14 bases between the two ends. The V gene's germline CDR1 is SGHNT and CDR2 YENEEA. The CDR3 consists of 15 residues. The CDR3 loop reads CASSLGGPGTYEQYV. DNA of the CDR3: TGTGCCAGCAGCTTAGGCGGGCCAGGAACTTACGAGCAGTACGTC.

The genes are TRBV10-3 and TRBJ1-1; no reliable D call. The germline gives CDR1 ENHRY, CDR2 SYGVKD. V gave up 2 bases and J gave up 1 base, with 5 bases separating them. This CDR3 has 13 amino acids. The CDR3 loop reads CAISENENTEAFF. CDR3 DNA sequence: TGTGCCATCAGTGAGAATGAGAACACTGAAGCTTTCTTT.

V and J are TRBV19 and TRBJ1-5; D is uncertain. The germline gives CDR1 LNHDA, CDR2 SQIVND (reference sequence). V gave up 2 bases and J gave up 4 bases, with 12 bases separating them. CDR3 length: 15 residues. DNA of the CDR3: TGTGCCAGTAGTATATGGGTGGGCCCTAATCAGCCCCAGCATTTT. It encodes CASSIWVGPNQPQHF.

This clone was picked up a small number of times. The rearrangement links TRBV15 to TRBJ1-2, with 9 positions matching TRBD1. Per the germline V gene, CDR1 is LNHNV and CDR2 is YYDKDF (reference sequence). With 3 bases clipped from V and 7 bases from J, the junction kept 9 bases outside the gene matches. The CDR3 has 15 amino acids. CDR3 amino acids: CATSRDLTGGTGYTF. The CDR3, as DNA: TGTGCCACCAGCAGGGACCTCACAGGGGGCACTGGCTACACCTTC. Full variable domain (missing parts from reference TRBV15 and TRBJ1-2): DAMVIQNPRYQVTQFGKPVTLSCSQTLNHNVMYWYQQKSSQAPKLLFHYYDKDFNNEADTPDNFQSRRPNTSFCFLDIRSPGLGDTAMYLCATSRDLTGGTGYTFGSGTRLTVV.

The V and J genes are TRBV14 and TRBJ1-5; weak D call: TRBD1 (5 bases). The germline CDR1 and CDR2 sequences are SGHDN and FVKESK. This CDR3 spans 14 amino acids. Trimming removed 5 bases at V and 6 bases at J, with 14 bases between. CDR3 sequence (DNA): TGTGCCAGCAGCAATTCGGGACCAGGTCAGCCCCAGCATTTT. This sequence encodes CASSNSGPGQPQHF.

The V gene is TRBV9, the J gene TRBJ2-3; the match to TRBD2 covers 8 bases. The CDR3 is 14 amino acids. The J segment lost 5 bases and the V segment lost 1 base, leaving 3 bases of the junction unmatched. Germline V lookup: CDR1 SGDLS, CDR2 YYNGEE. The CDR3 loop reads CASSVLAGKDTQYF. The CDR3 DNA reads TGTGCCAGCAGCGTATTAGCGGGGAAAGATACGCAGTATTTT.

V gene TRBV19 combines with J gene TRBJ2-2, with 8 bases that match TRBD2. The CDR3 runs to 18 residues. The V and J ends lost 5 bases and 0 bases, in that order; junction bases with no gene match: 11. CDR1 LNHDA and CDR2 SQIVND come from the germline V gene (reference sequence). The CDR3 region is CASSASNLAGANTGELFF. The CDR3 nucleotides are TGTGCCAGTAGTGCAAGTAATCTAGCGGGCGCGAACACCGGGGAGCTGTTTTTT.